A single sample is the source of the 27 T cell receptor beta chains below, sequenced in a study of cytomegalovirus exposure and HLA in healthy donors. PCR was performed using 60 Vbeta and 13 Jbeta primers. Assay used: immunoSEQ multiplex PCR; TCRdb lists only in-frame clones, some missing. The sample yields roughly 99,000 clones, 81% seen once. The sequenced sample consisted of PBMCs. These receptor sequences come from a man aged 25 to 40 in good health and CMV-seronegative.

The V gene is TRBV9, the J gene TRBJ2-5, with 11 bases that match TRBD2. This CDR3 region has 16 residues. The germline V gene has CDR1 SGDLS and CDR2 YYNGEE. Trimming at V came to 2 bases and at J to 1 base, leaving 4 bases not matched to a gene. CDR3 sequence (DNA): TGTGCCAGCAGCGTTAGCGGGGGGGCGCCCCAAGAGACCCAGTACTTC. It yields the protein CASSVSGGAPQETQYF.

The chain recombines TRBV11-2 with TRBJ2-5, with D uncertain. The CDR3 totals 14 residues. V lost 4 bases to trimming and J lost 2 bases, with 11 bases between them. Germline CDR1 and CDR2: SGHAT and FQNNGV. For the CDR3, the DNA is TGTGCCAGCAGCTCAATCCTAGGTCAAGAGACCCAGTACTTC. This sequence encodes CASSSILGQETQYF.

This chain joins TRBV28 and TRBJ2-7; tentative D call: TRBD1 (6 bases). From germline, CDR1 is MDHEN and CDR2 SYDVKM. Trimming cost V 2 bases and J 3 bases, with 8 bases left between them. This CDR3 spans 13 amino acids. The CDR3 loop reads CASSLRTVYEQYF. The CDR3 DNA reads TGTGCCAGCAGTTTAAGGACAGTCTACGAGCAGTACTTC.

This chain connects TRBV9 to TRBJ1-5; D is undetermined. V gave up 0 bases and J gave up 5 bases, with 6 bases separating them. Germline V lookup: CDR1 SGDLS, CDR2 YYNGEE. This CDR3 has 13 amino acids. CDR3 sequence: CASSVEAHQPQHF. CDR3 sequence (DNA): TGTGCCAGCAGCGTAGAAGCCCATCAGCCCCAGCATTTT.

The rearrangement uses TRBV7-8 and TRBJ1-3; 7 bases align to TRBD1. The CDR3 is 16 residues long. Germline CDR1 and CDR2: SGHVS and FQNEAQ. Trimming cost V 5 bases and J 2 bases; bases outside gene matches: 9. This CDR3 is CASSPHAQGAGNTIYF. The CDR3 DNA follows: TGTGCCAGCAGCCCTCATGCCCAGGGGGCTGGAAACACCATATATTTT. The full variable domain, completed using reference TRBV7-8 and TRBJ1-3, is GAGVSQSPRYKVAKRGQDVALRCDPISGHVSLFWYQQALGQGPEFLTYFQNEAQLDKSGLPSDRFFAERPEGSVSTLKIQRTQQEDSAVYLCASSPHAQGAGNTIYFGEGSWLTVV.

The chain is built from TRBV5-6 and TRBJ1-1, with D possibly matching TRBD1 (5 bases). V gave up 6 bases and J gave up 5 bases, with 17 bases separating them. The CDR3 contains 14 residues. Germline V gives CDR1 SGHDT, CDR2 YYEEEE. The CDR3 DNA reads as TGTGCCAGCATTACTAGGGGAGGGAATACTGAAGCTTTCTTT. Translation gives CASITRGGNTEAFF. Based on the CDR3 plus reference TRBV5-6 and TRBJ1-1, the full variable domain is DAGVTQSPTHLIKTRGQQVTLRCSPKSGHDTVSWYQQALGQGPQFIFQYYEEEERQRGNFPDRFSGHQFPNYSSELNVNALLLGDSALYLCASITRGGNTEAFFGQGTRLTVV.

The gene calls are TRBV6-5 and TRBJ1-1, with D unresolved. Trimming removed 0 bases at V and 0 bases at J, with 8 bases between. The CDR3 sequence is 15 residues long. Germline CDR1 MNHEY, CDR2 SVGAGI. CDR3 coding DNA: TGTGCCAGCAGTTACTCGTTATCTGTGAACACTGAAGCTTTCTTT. Translation: CASSYSLSVNTEAFF.

In regard to this clone: At one boundary the junction diverges from the germline segment, which might be a read error. The DNA of the CDR3 is TGTGCCAGCAGCCGATACAGATACGCTTCTTTT. Protein product: CASSRYRYASF. The gene calls are TRBV13 and TRBJ2-3, with D uncertain. CDR1 and CDR2 from the germline V gene are PRHDT and FYEKMQ (reference sequence). The CDR3 is made up of 11 amino acids.

The gene calls are TRBV28 and TRBJ2-7, with D tentatively TRBD1 (5 bases). The CDR3 contains 12 residues. Germline V CDR1 and CDR2: MDHEN, SYDVKM. Trimming shortened V by 8 bases and J by 2 bases, and 10 bases separated the two germline ends. The CDR3 loop reads CASASGPYEQYF. The CDR3 nucleotides are TGTGCCAGCGCCTCAGGGCCCTACGAGCAGTACTTC.

The V gene is TRBV2, the J gene TRBJ2-1; the D gene is possibly TRBD2 (6 bases). Germline V gene sequence: CDR1 SNHLY, CDR2 FYNNEI. There are 17 residues in the CDR3. V was cut by 0 bases and J by 8 bases, with 20 bases left in between. The CDR3 loop is CASSEALRLGTRHEQFF. The CDR3 DNA reads TGTGCCAGCAGTGAAGCGCTTCGACTAGGTACCCGGCATGAGCAGTTCTTC. Looking up the rest from reference TRBV2 and TRBJ2-1 gives the full variable domain: EPEVTQTPSHQVTQMGQEVILRCVPISNHLYFYWYRQILGQKVEFLVSFYNNEISEKSEIFDDQFSVERPDGSNFTLKIRSTKLEDSAMYFCASSEALRLGTRHEQFFGPGTRLTVL.

V is TRBV7-3 and J is TRBJ2-3; possible D gene TRBD2, 6 bases. The V gene lost 5 bases and the J gene lost 0 bases, with 12 bases spanning the gap. Germline CDR1 and CDR2: SGHTA and FQGTGA. The CDR3 runs 15 residues. Written as DNA, the CDR3 is TGTGCCAGCAGCAAAGCGGGTGGGAGCACAGATACGCAGTATTTT. Its translation is CASSKAGGSTDTQYF.

This chain uses TRBV30 with TRBJ1-1; TRBD1 matches at 7 bases. CDR3 length equals 14 residues. The junction had 8 bases not matched to a gene; V was cut back by 2 bases and J by 5 bases. Per the germline V gene, CDR1 is GTSNPN and CDR2 is SVGIG (reference sequence). The CDR3 bases are TGTGCCTGGAGTACTTGGACAGGTTGGACTGAAGCTTTCTTT. Protein product: CAWSTWTGWTEAFF.

The chain links TRBV19 to TRBJ1-5, with no clear D. This CDR3 spans 14 amino acids. Looked up from germline, CDR1 is LNHDA and CDR2 is SQIVND (reference sequence). The V end lost 1 base, the J end lost 5 bases, and 9 bases lay between the germline ends. In nucleotides, the CDR3 is TGTGCCAGTAGTATAGGAGGGTACTATCAGCCCCAGCATTTT. This translates into CASSIGGYYQPQHF.

The gene calls are TRBV29-1 and TRBJ2-2; perhaps TRBD2 as D (6 bases). The CDR3 runs 11 residues. Germline CDR1 and CDR2: SQVTM and ANQGSEA. V dropped 7 bases and J dropped 6 bases, with 9 bases sitting between them. CDR3 coding DNA: TGCAGCGCCGCGGGACCCGGGGAGCTGTTTTTT. Protein: CSAAGPGELFF.

This clone was seen a handful of times. The V call is TRBV7-6, the J call TRBJ2-3, with TRBD2 matching over 7 bases. This CDR3 is 15 amino acids long. The J segment lost 1 base and the V segment lost 1 base, leaving 2 bases of the junction unmatched. Germline values: CDR1 SGHVS, CDR2 FNYEAQ. The CDR3 coding sequence is TGTGCCAGCAGCTTAGTCGCGGGGGGCACAGATACGCAGTATTTT. The encoded protein is CASSLVAGGTDTQYF.

This chain uses TRBV5-1 with TRBJ2-3; 8 positions match TRBD1. The CDR3 contains 12 residues. Germline trimming cut 5 bases from V and 6 bases from J; bases unmatched to any gene: 2. Germline CDR1 and CDR2: SGHRS and YFSETQ. The CDR3 spells CASRTGADTQYF. The CDR3 DNA reads TGCGCCAGCAGGACAGGGGCCGATACGCAGTATTTT.

In its sample, this clone was seen once. The chain carries TRBV4-1 and TRBJ1-1; TRBD1 matches 7 bases. The CDR3 spans 15 residues. V lost 1 base to trimming and J lost 1 base; unmatched junction nucleotides: 3. Germline V gene sequence: CDR1 MGHRA, CDR2 YSYEKL. CDR3 amino acids: CASSQAGGWNTEAFF. CDR3 DNA: TGCGCCAGCAGCCAAGCAGGGGGGTGGAACACTGAAGCTTTCTTT.

V usage is TRBV6-5 and J usage is TRBJ2-4, with 8 bases lining up with TRBD2. Germline V gene sequence: CDR1 MNHEY, CDR2 SVGAGI. V shed 6 bases and J 7 bases; nucleotides not matched to a gene: 8. This CDR3 contains 14 residues. In DNA, the CDR3 is TGTGCCAGCAGGGAAAGCCAGCGGGGGAACATTCAGTACTTC. This sequence encodes CASRESQRGNIQYF.

In this sample, this clone turned up once. V is TRBV30 and J is TRBJ2-5; unclear D gene. The tail of the sequence fits TRBJ2-7 better, so the J call may be wrong. Germline CDR1 reads GTSNPN; CDR2 reads SVGIG (reference sequence). This CDR3 region has 12 residues. The CDR3 nucleotides read TGTGCCTGGAGTAGCGATTCCTACGAGCAGTACTTC. It codes for CAWSSDSYEQYF.

The rearrangement links TRBV27 to TRBJ2-3; TRBD1 might be the D (6 bases). Germline CDR1 is MNHEY and CDR2 is SMNVEV (reference sequence). V dropped 4 bases and J dropped 2 bases, with 10 bases sitting between them. CDR3 length: 14 amino acids. CDR3 bases: TGTGCCAGCAGTTCCCTGGGGGCCACAGATACGCAGTATTTT. Its protein is CASSSLGATDTQYF.

The table lists this clone with a count of one. The V call is TRBV5-1, the J call TRBJ1-6, with 11 bases matching TRBD1. Germline loops: CDR1 SGHRS, CDR2 YFSETQ. The CDR3 extends over 15 amino acids. V lost 4 bases to trimming and J lost 8 bases; unmatched junction nucleotides: 5. As DNA, the CDR3 is TGCGCCAGCAGCCCCGGGGGACAGGGGGATTCACCCCTCCACTTT. Translation gives CASSPGGQGDSPLHF. Full variable domain (missing parts from reference TRBV5-1 and TRBJ1-6): KAGVTQTPRYLIKTRGQQVTLSCSPISGHRSVSWYQQTPGQGLQFLFEYFSETQRNKGNFPGRFSGRQFSNSRSEMNVSTLELGDSALYLCASSPGGQGDSPLHFGNGTRLTVT.

In this sample, this clone turned up a few times. The same CDR3 can be traced to other DNA sequences in this sample. The V and J genes are TRBV13 and TRBJ1-2; D call uncertain. V was clipped by 0 bases and J by 4 bases, with 15 bases between them. The CDR3 is made up of 16 amino acids. The germline CDR1 and CDR2 sequences are PRHDT and FYEKMQ (reference sequence). CDR3 sequence (DNA): TGTGCCAGCAGCTTAGGACGCGGGCGGGGTGGCTATGGCTACACCTTC. It yields the protein CASSLGRGRGGYGYTF.

The V call is TRBV29-1, the J call TRBJ2-1; the match to TRBD2 covers 13 bases. The CDR3 has 15 amino acids. The germline gives CDR1 SQVTM, CDR2 ANQGSEA. Trimming at V came to 4 bases and at J to 9 bases, leaving 9 bases not matched to a gene. CDR3: CSVGRTSGSLSEQFF. CDR3 coding DNA: TGCAGCGTTGGAAGGACTAGCGGGAGCCTGAGTGAGCAGTTCTTC.

The chain uses TRBV9 and TRBJ1-1, with TRBD1 identical over 8 bases. Germline CDR1 and CDR2: SGDLS and YYNGEE. CDR3 size: 15 residues. The V and J ends lost 4 bases and 7 bases, in that order; junction bases with no gene match: 12. The CDR3 coding sequence is TGTGCCAGCAGCCCCTCCGACAGGGGTGGGGGTGAAGCTTTCTTT. Encoded protein: CASSPSDRGGGEAFF.

V is TRBV6-5 and J is TRBJ2-1; the match to TRBD1 covers 9 bases. The trim removed 2 bases at V and 9 bases at J, leaving 8 bases unmatched. CDR3 length: 15 amino acids. Germline-derived CDR1 and CDR2 are MNHEY and SVGAGI. CDR3 DNA sequence: TGTGCCAGCAGTTACGGGGGACAGGGTGTCAGTGAGCAGTTCTTC. It codes for CASSYGGQGVSEQFF.

This clone was counted a few times. The chain has TRBV6-5 and TRBJ1-5; no definite D call. Germline CDR1 is MNHEY and CDR2 is SVGAGI. The V end was cut by 4 bases, the J end by 0 bases, with 7 bases between. CDR3 length: 14 amino acids. The CDR3 here is CASSLRDSNQPQHF. DNA for the CDR3: TGTGCCAGCAGTTTACGGGATAGCAATCAGCCCCAGCATTTT.

The V and J genes are TRBV7-9 and TRBJ2-7; the match to TRBD2 covers 13 bases. CDR3 length: 16 amino acids. Per germline, CDR1 SEHNR and CDR2 FQNEAQ (reference sequence). V was clipped by 4 bases and J by 5 bases; unmatched bases: 8. DNA of the CDR3: TGTGCCAGCAGCTCCCGGACTAGCGGGAGTTCCCACGAGCAGTACTTC. As protein: CASSSRTSGSSHEQYF. The entire variable domain, with the rest obtained from reference TRBV7-9 and TRBJ2-7, is as follows: DTGVSQNPRHKITKRGQNVTFRCDPISEHNRLYWYRQTLGQGPEFLTYFQNEAQLEKSRLLSDRFSAERPKGSFSTLEIQRTEQGDSAMYLCASSSRTSGSSHEQYFGPGTRLTVT.